Following are 27 T cell receptor beta chains from one sample sequenced in a study of blood T cell repertoires in COVID-19. This table comes from immunoSEQ multiplex PCR, and its TCRdb copy is limited to in-frame clones, with some not included. The sample contains under 250,000 clones, under 90% of which appear only once. The sequencing input was peripheral blood. The receptors were gathered from a man in his fifties or sixties with COVID-19, enrolled during active disease.

The rearrangement links TRBV6-5 to TRBJ1-1, with D perhaps TRBD1 (6 bases). CDR1 is MNHEY and CDR2 is SVGAGI in the germline V gene. The ends were cut back, 7 bases at V and 4 bases at J, with 16 bases in the middle. The CDR3 has 14 residues. Here the CDR3 reads CASKAGDGGTEAFF. The CDR3 bases are TGTGCCAGCAAGGCAGGGGATGGGGGCACTGAAGCTTTCTTT.

The DNA for the CDR3 is TGTGCCTGGAGCGTTGCGGGGCCAAACAATGAGCAGTTCTTC. It specifies CAWSVAGPNNEQFF. The chain joins TRBV30 to TRBJ2-1; D is possibly TRBD2 (6 bases). V lost 3 bases and J 5 bases, leaving 14 bases between the germline ends. The germline V gene encodes CDR1 GTSNPN and CDR2 SVGIG (reference sequence). CDR3 size: 14 residues.

This chain uses TRBV4-1 with TRBJ2-1; D gene ambiguous. This CDR3 is built from 14 residues. V lost 1 base, J lost 0 bases, and 4 bases lay in between. Germline assignment: CDR1 MGHRA and CDR2 YSYEKL. The CDR3 here is CASSQASSYNEQFF. The CDR3 region has the DNA TGCGCCAGCAGCCAAGCTAGCTCCTACAATGAGCAGTTCTTC.

The J gene is TRBJ2-3, the V gene TRBV19, with D tentatively TRBD1 (5 bases). V dropped 7 bases and J dropped 6 bases, with 17 bases sitting between them. In germline, CDR1 is LNHDA, CDR2 SQIVND (reference sequence). The CDR3 runs 14 residues. The CDR3 loop is CASTDTWPLDTQYF. CDR3 in DNA: TGTGCCAGTACGGACACCTGGCCGTTGGATACGCAGTATTTT.

The chain is built from TRBV13 and TRBJ2-2; 8 bases align to TRBD2. V lost 5 bases to trimming and J lost 4 bases; unmatched junction nucleotides: 18. The CDR3 loop spans 19 amino acids. CDR1 PRHDT and CDR2 FYEKMQ come from the germline V gene (reference sequence). The CDR3 DNA follows: TGTGCCAGCAGCCTGAGCGGGAGCCTTATCCCCGATCGCACCGGGGAGCTGTTTTTT. It translates to CASSLSGSLIPDRTGELFF.

The chain carries TRBV7-2 and TRBJ1-3; tentatively, D is TRBD1 (5 bases). V dropped 6 bases and J dropped 0 bases, with 12 bases sitting between them. The CDR3 runs 15 residues. Germline CDR1 is SGHTA and CDR2 is FQGNSA. This CDR3 is CASRSTGDSGNTIYF. In nucleotides, the CDR3 is TGTGCCAGCAGATCTACAGGAGACTCTGGAAACACCATATATTTT. The variable domain in full, with the rest retrieved from reference TRBV7-2 and TRBJ1-3, is GAGVSQSPSNKVTEKGKDVELRCDPISGHTALYWYRQSLGQGLEFLIYFQGNSAPDKSGLPSDRFSAERTGGSVSTLTIQRTQQEDSAVYLCASRSTGDSGNTIYFGEGSWLTVV.

The table lists this clone with many counts. This chain links TRBV3-1 (or the pseudogene TRBV3-2) with TRBJ2-5; 8 positions agree with TRBD2. Germline trimming cut 4 bases from V and 1 base from J; bases unmatched to any gene: 5. CDR3 size: 15 residues. Germline V gene data show CDR1 as LGHDT and CDR2 as YNNKEL (reference sequence). CDR3: CASSLLAGLQETQYF. The CDR3 DNA reads TGTGCCAGCAGCCTCCTAGCGGGCCTCCAAGAGACCCAGTACTTC.

The chain carries TRBV3-1 (or the pseudogene TRBV3-2) and TRBJ1-1, with TRBD1 as a possible D gene (6 bases). The CDR3 extends over 16 amino acids. V was shortened by 6 bases and J by 1 base, with 18 bases between the two germline ends. In germline, CDR1 is LGHDT, CDR2 YNNKEL (reference sequence). CDR3 loop: CASSLGGHTANTEAFF. DNA for the CDR3: TGTGCCAGCAGTCTCGGGGGGCACACAGCGAACACTGAAGCTTTCTTT.

The gene calls are TRBV13 and TRBJ2-7; 9 bases are shared with TRBD1. V shed 3 bases and J 7 bases; nucleotides not matched to a gene: 4. Germline values: CDR1 PRHDT, CDR2 FYEKMQ (reference sequence). The CDR3 runs 13 residues. CDR3 residues: CASSLGQGREQYF. CDR3 DNA sequence: TGTGCCAGCAGCTTGGGACAGGGAAGAGAGCAGTACTTC.

This clone showed up just once. This chain connects TRBV4-1 to TRBJ2-7, with 14 bases that match TRBD2. V shed 5 bases and J 7 bases; nucleotides not matched to a gene: 10. CDR3 size: 16 residues. Germline CDR1 and CDR2: MGHRA and YSYEKL. CDR3 sequence reads: CASSSHGGLAGVEQYF. As DNA, the CDR3 is TGCGCCAGCAGCTCCCACGGGGGACTAGCGGGAGTTGAGCAGTACTTC.

The rearrangement links TRBV5-4 to TRBJ1-2; 8 bases map to TRBD1. Trimming removed 7 bases from V and 4 bases from J; junction bases left unmatched: 6. The CDR3 is 13 residues long. Looked up from germline, CDR1 is SGHNT and CDR2 is YYREEE (reference sequence). The CDR3 DNA is TGTGCCAGCTCGGACAGGGACGCCTATGGCTACACCTTC. Protein sequence: CASSDRDAYGYTF.

This chain joins TRBV16 and TRBJ2-4, with 14 bases aligning to TRBD2. Germline CDR1 KGHSY, CDR2 FQNENV. The J segment lost 6 bases and the V segment lost 2 bases, leaving 6 bases of the junction unmatched. This CDR3 has 17 residues. CDR3 sequence: CASSQTGLAGERNIQYF. CDR3 bases: TGTGCCAGCAGCCAAACGGGACTAGCGGGAGAGAGAAACATTCAGTACTTC.

The V and J genes are TRBV7-3 and TRBJ2-5, with TRBD1 matching over 7 bases. Germline values: CDR1 SGHTA, CDR2 FQGTGA. The CDR3 is 15 residues long. J gave up 5 bases and V 5 bases, and 11 bases lay outside the gene matches. CDR3 nucleotides: TGTGCCAGCAGCGAGACAGGGTTTGGGGCGGAGACCCAGTACTTC. Protein sequence: CASSETGFGAETQYF.

A few counts support this clone. J is TRBJ2-1 and V is TRBV24-1; TRBD2 matches at 12 bases. This CDR3 has 18 residues. Germline lookup yields CDR1 KGHDR and CDR2 SFDVKD. Losses at the gene ends were 4 bases for V and 7 bases for J; bases not matched to a gene: 13. CDR3 in amino acids: CATSESTLAGGLKNEQFF. The DNA for the CDR3 is TGTGCCACCAGTGAAAGCACACTAGCGGGAGGTTTGAAGAATGAGCAGTTCTTC.

The chain joins TRBV20-1 to TRBJ2-2; TRBD1 matches at 7 bases. V lost 8 bases to trimming and J lost 8 bases; unmatched junction nucleotides: 5. Germline assignment: CDR1 DFQATT and CDR2 SNEGSKA (reference sequence). The CDR3 loop spans 11 amino acids. CDR3 bases: TGCAGTCCTGACAGGGATGGGGAGCTGTTTTTT. Its protein product is CSPDRDGELFF.

This clone was seen only once. The V call is TRBV16, the J call TRBJ2-5; 13 bases are shared with TRBD2. Germline V gene lookup returns CDR1 KGHSY and CDR2 FQNENV. V trimming: 4 bases; J trimming: 5 bases; junction bases outside the gene matches: 4. The CDR3 loop spans 15 amino acids. CDR3 region: CASSRGLAGVETQYF. The CDR3 region has the DNA TGTGCCAGCAGCCGAGGACTAGCGGGGGTGGAGACCCAGTACTTC.

This chain connects TRBV5-6 to TRBJ2-7; 10 nucleotides line up with TRBD1. V was clipped by 6 bases and J by 3 bases; unmatched bases: 6. Germline assignment: CDR1 SGHDT and CDR2 YYEEEE. The CDR3 has 14 amino acids. The CDR3 sequence is CASNPGQGIYEQYF. The DNA for the CDR3 is TGTGCCAGCAATCCGGGACAGGGGATCTACGAGCAGTACTTC. Based on the CDR3 plus reference TRBV5-6 and TRBJ2-7, the full variable domain is DAGVTQSPTHLIKTRGQQVTLRCSPKSGHDTVSWYQQALGQGPQFIFQYYEEEERQRGNFPDRFSGHQFPNYSSELNVNALLLGDSALYLCASNPGQGIYEQYFGPGTRLTVT.

This rearrangement joins TRBV5-4 to TRBJ1-4, with 7 positions matching TRBD1. Losses at the gene ends were 4 bases for V and 2 bases for J; bases not matched to a gene: 5. The CDR3 consists of 15 residues. Germline V gene data show CDR1 as SGHNT and CDR2 as YYREEE (reference sequence). The CDR3 DNA reads as TGTGCCAGCAGCAACGGACAGGTGACTAATGAAAAACTGTTTTTT. Protein product: CASSNGQVTNEKLFF.

This rearrangement joins TRBV10-3 to TRBJ2-7; TRBD2 agrees at 10 bases. The CDR3 extends over 15 amino acids. From germline, CDR1 is ENHRY and CDR2 SYGVKD. Losses at the gene ends were 10 bases for V and 4 bases for J; bases not matched to a gene: 13. The CDR3 loop is CATEDGASGSYEQYF. CDR3 nucleotides: TGTGCCACCGAAGACGGGGCTAGCGGGAGTTACGAGCAGTACTTC.

The J gene is TRBJ2-7, the V gene TRBV28; no firm D call. Germline-derived CDR1 and CDR2 are MDHEN and SYDVKM. Trimming stripped 2 bases from V and 2 bases from J, with 7 bases between. The length of the CDR3 is 13 residues. Here the CDR3 DNA reads TGTGCCAGCAGTTTAGAGGCAGCCTACGAGCAGTACTTC. Translating it yields CASSLEAAYEQYF.

The chain is built from TRBV18 and TRBJ2-2, with a weak D call TRBD2 (5 bases). V lost 0 bases, J lost 5 bases, and 13 bases lay in between. The CDR3 has 16 amino acids. Germline V gene data show CDR1 as KGHSH and CDR2 as LQKENI. CDR3 protein: CASSPPWARGTGELFF. For the CDR3, the DNA is TGTGCCAGCTCACCACCGTGGGCTAGAGGGACCGGGGAGCTGTTTTTT.

The CDR3 nucleotides read TGTGCCAGCAGAGATAGCGGGGGCCGCTCCAATGAGCAGTTCTTC. The encoded protein is CASRDSGGRSNEQFF. The chain carries TRBV6-5 and TRBJ2-1; 9 bases match TRBD2. V lost 6 bases and J lost 6; bases outside the gene matches: 9. The CDR3 has 15 amino acids. The germline CDR1 and CDR2 sequences are MNHEY and SVGAGI.

V is TRBV19 and J is TRBJ1-5; 9 bases are shared with TRBD1. V was clipped by 5 bases and J by 6 bases; unmatched bases: 8. Germline lookup yields CDR1 LNHDA and CDR2 SQIVND (reference sequence). This CDR3 has 15 residues. CDR3 coding DNA: TGTGCCAGTAGTCCCGGGACAGGGTTTCGTCAGCCCCAGCATTTT. Translated: CASSPGTGFRQPQHF.

The rearrangement links TRBV6-2 or TRBV6-3 to TRBJ2-3, with a weak D call TRBD2 (7 bases). Trimming removed 0 bases at V and 0 bases at J, with 13 bases between. This CDR3 contains 17 residues. CDR1 is MNHEY and CDR2 is SVGEGT in the germline V gene. The CDR3 spells CASSYSMGGLSTDTQYF. The CDR3 DNA is TGTGCCAGCAGTTACTCGATGGGGGGGCTGAGCACAGATACGCAGTATTTT.

In nucleotides, the CDR3 is TGTGCCAGCAGCTTGGGCGCAGGGGGGAGCACAGATACGCAGTATTTT. It codes for CASSLGAGGSTDTQYF. The V gene is TRBV5-6, the J gene TRBJ2-3, with D maybe TRBD1 (7 bases). The CDR3 has 16 amino acids. V dropped 0 bases and J dropped 0 bases, with 11 bases sitting between them. CDR1 and CDR2 from the germline V gene are SGHDT and YYEEEE. The full variable domain, completed using reference TRBV5-6 and TRBJ2-3, is DAGVTQSPTHLIKTRGQQVTLRCSPKSGHDTVSWYQQALGQGPQFIFQYYEEEERQRGNFPDRFSGHQFPNYSSELNVNALLLGDSALYLCASSLGAGGSTDTQYFGPGTRLTVL.

The V and J genes are TRBV11-2 and TRBJ2-3, with 13 bases that match TRBD2. The CDR3 covers 17 residues. The germline gives CDR1 SGHAT, CDR2 FQNNGV. The trim removed 0 bases at V and 2 bases at J, leaving 2 bases unmatched. This CDR3 reads CASSLDGLAGATDTQYF. The CDR3 DNA sequence: TGTGCCAGCAGCTTAGATGGACTAGCGGGGGCCACAGATACGCAGTATTTT.

The V and J genes are TRBV27 and TRBJ2-7; 9 bases map to TRBD1. Germline loops: CDR1 MNHEY, CDR2 SMNVEV (reference sequence). With V trimmed by 5 bases and J by 1 base, 9 bases remained unmatched. The CDR3 runs 16 residues. CDR3 in amino acids: CASSPGTGRTSYEQYF. CDR3 coding DNA: TGTGCCAGCAGTCCCGGGACAGGGAGGACTTCCTACGAGCAGTACTTC.